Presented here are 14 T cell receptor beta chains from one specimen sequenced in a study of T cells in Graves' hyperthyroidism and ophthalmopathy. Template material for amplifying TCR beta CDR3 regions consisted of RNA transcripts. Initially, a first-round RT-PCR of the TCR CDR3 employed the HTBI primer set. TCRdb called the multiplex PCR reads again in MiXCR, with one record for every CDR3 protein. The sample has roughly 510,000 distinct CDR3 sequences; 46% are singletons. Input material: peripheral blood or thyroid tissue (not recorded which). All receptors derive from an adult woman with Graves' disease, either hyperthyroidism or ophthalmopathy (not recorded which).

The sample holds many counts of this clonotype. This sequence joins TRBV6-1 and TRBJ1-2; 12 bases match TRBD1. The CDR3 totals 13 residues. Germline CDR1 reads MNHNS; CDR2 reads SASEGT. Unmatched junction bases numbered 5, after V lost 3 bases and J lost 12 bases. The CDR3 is CASSDRDRGRDTF. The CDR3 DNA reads TGTGCCAGCAGTGACCGGGACAGGGGGCGAGACACCTTC.

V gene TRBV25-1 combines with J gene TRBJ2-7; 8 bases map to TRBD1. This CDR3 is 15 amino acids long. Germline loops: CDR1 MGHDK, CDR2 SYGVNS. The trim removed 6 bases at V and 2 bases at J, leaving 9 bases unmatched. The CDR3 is CASSLDRGTTYEQYF. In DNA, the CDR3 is TGTGCCAGCAGCTTAGACAGGGGAACGACCTACGAGCAGTACTTC.

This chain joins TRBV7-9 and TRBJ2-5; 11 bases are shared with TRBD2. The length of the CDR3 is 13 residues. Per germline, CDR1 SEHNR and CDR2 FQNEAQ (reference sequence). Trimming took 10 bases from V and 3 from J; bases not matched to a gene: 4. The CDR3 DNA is TGTGCCATCAAACTAGCGGGGGAAGAGACCCAGTACTTC. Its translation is CAIKLAGEETQYF.

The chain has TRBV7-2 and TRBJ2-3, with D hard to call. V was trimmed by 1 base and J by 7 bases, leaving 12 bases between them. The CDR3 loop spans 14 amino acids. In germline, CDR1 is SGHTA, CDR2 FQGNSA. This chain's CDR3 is CASSLVFGSNTQYF. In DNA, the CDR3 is TGTGCCAGCAGCTTAGTCTTCGGGTCCAATACGCAGTATTTT.

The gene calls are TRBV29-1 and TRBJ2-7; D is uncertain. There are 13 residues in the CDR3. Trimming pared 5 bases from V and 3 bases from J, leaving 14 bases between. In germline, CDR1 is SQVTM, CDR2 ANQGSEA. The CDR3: CSVLEENYYEQYF. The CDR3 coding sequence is TGCAGCGTTTTGGAAGAAAACTACTACGAGCAGTACTTC.

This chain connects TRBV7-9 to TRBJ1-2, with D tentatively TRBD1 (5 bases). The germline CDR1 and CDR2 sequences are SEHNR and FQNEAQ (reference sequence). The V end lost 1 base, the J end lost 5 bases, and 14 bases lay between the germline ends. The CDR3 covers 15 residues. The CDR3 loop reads CASSLGAREIYGYTF. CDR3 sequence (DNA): TGTGCCAGCAGCTTAGGTGCCAGGGAGATTTATGGCTACACCTTC.

In DNA, the CDR3 is TGTGCCATCAGCTCCGGGACTAGCGCCTTTTCCCACGAGCAGTACTTC. The encoded protein is CAISSGTSAFSHEQYF. The chain links TRBV10-3 to TRBJ2-7, with TRBD2 matching 10 bases. V gave up 6 bases and J gave up 5 bases; unmatched junction bases: 13. The CDR3 extends over 16 amino acids. The germline CDR1 and CDR2 sequences are ENHRY and SYGVKD.

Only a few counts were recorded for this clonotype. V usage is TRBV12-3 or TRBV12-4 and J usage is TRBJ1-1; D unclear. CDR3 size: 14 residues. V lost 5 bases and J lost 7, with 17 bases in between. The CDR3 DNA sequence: TGTGCCAGCAGTCCACTTTTGGGAGGAGGTGAAGCTTTCTTT. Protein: CASSPLLGGGEAFF.

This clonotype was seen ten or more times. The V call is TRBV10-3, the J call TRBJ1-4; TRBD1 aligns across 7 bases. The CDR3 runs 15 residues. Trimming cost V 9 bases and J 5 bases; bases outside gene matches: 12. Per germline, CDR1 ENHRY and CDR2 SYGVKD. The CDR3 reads CAIGATGTENEKLFF. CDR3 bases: TGTGCCATTGGAGCCACCGGGACAGAAAATGAAAAACTGTTTTTT.

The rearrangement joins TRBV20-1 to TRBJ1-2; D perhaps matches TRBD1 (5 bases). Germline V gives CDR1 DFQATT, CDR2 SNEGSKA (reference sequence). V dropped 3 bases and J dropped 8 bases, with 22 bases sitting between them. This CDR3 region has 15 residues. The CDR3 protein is CSARAGTLPTVGYTF. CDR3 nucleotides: TGCAGTGCTAGGGCCGGGACTCTCCCGACGGTGGGCTACACCTTC.

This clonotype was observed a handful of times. The CDR3 sequence is CASSSQSTTNYGYTF. In nucleotides, the CDR3 is TGCGCCAGCAGCTCGCAGAGCACTACTAACTATGGCTACACCTTC. The rearrangement links TRBV5-1 to TRBJ1-2; D remains ambiguous. The V end lost 3 bases, the J end lost 0 bases, and 12 bases lay between the germline ends. The CDR3 is made up of 15 amino acids. Germline CDR1 is SGHRS and CDR2 is YFSETQ.

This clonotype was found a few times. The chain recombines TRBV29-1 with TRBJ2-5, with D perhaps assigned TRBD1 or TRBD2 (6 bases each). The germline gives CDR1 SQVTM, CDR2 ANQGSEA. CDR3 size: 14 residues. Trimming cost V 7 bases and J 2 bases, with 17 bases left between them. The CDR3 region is CSAALWGAQETQYF. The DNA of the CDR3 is TGCAGCGCGGCACTTTGGGGGGCTCAAGAGACCCAGTACTTC.

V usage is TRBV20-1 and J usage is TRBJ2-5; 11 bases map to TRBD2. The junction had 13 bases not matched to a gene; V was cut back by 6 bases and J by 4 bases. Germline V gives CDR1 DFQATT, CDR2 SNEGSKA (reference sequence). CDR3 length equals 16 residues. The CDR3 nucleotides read TGCAGTGCCCAAGAGGGGTTAGCGGGAGGGTCAGAGACCCAGTACTTC. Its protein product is CSAQEGLAGGSETQYF.

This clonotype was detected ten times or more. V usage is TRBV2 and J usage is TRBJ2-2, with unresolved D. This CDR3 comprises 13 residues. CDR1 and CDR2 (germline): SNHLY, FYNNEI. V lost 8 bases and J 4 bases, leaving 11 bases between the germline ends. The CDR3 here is CASEGSGTGELFF. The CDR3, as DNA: TGTGCCAGCGAAGGGTCGGGCACCGGGGAGCTGTTTTTT.